A selection of T cell receptor beta chains follows, all from one sample in a study of T cell repertoires in cytomegalovirus infection. TCRdb fed the reads into MiXCR, producing one record per CDR3 protein. This sample yields about 600,000 distinct CDR3 sequences, of which 20% to 25% are seen a single time; 6.5% to 10% belongs to the top ten. The sample consisted of CD8+ T cells from PBMCs. The receptors stem from a human donor in good health (CMV status not recorded). Some clones in this sample may be carry-over from other donors' samples. CDR3s include the opening cysteine and the closing phenylalanine or tryptophan. The D gene is left open where the match is weak. The size of a clone is reported for some rows only, either as once, few or many, or as a class for expanded clones.

D: TRBD1
V: TRBV20-1
J: TRBJ2-3
size: -
CDR3: CSAVTGLIETDTQYF
DNA: TGCAGTGCTGTGACAGGGCTGATCGAAACAGATACGCAGTATTTT

D: TRBD1
V: TRBV6-2/TRBV6-3
J: TRBJ1-2
size: -
CDR3: CASSYYSGQGGNYGYTF
DNA: TGTGCCAGCAGTTACTACTCTGGACAGGGGGGTAACTATGGCTACACCTTC

D: TRBD1
V: TRBV7-9
J: TRBJ1-4
size: few
CDR3: CASSRTGTGGRATNEKLFF
DNA: TGTGCCAGCAGCCGCACCGGGACAGGTGGACGGGCAACTAATGAAAAACTGTTTTTT

D: TRBD1
V: TRBV10-2
J: TRBJ2-3
size: -
CDR3: CASSEDRGPDTQYF
DNA: TGCGCCAGCAGTGAAGACAGGGGACCAGATACGCAGTATTTT

D: TRBD1
V: TRBV28
J: TRBJ1-6
size: -
CDR3: CANGQGINSPLHF
DNA: TGTGCCAATGGACAGGGTATAAATTCACCCCTCCACTTT

D: -
V: TRBV29-1
J: TRBJ2-1
size: -
CDR3: CSVIGGNPNEQFF
DNA: TGCAGCGTTATAGGAGGGAATCCGAATGAGCAGTTCTTC

D: TRBD1
V: TRBV27
J: TRBJ2-2
size: -
CDR3: CASSFTTGAGELFF
DNA: TGTGCCAGCAGTTTTACGACAGGGGCCGGGGAGCTGTTTTTT

D: -
V: TRBV27
J: TRBJ1-1
size: few
CDR3: CASMRGKTEAFF
DNA: TGTGCCAGCATGAGGGGGAAGACTGAAGCTTTCTTT

D: TRBD1
V: TRBV29-1
J: TRBJ1-1
size: few
CDR3: CSVGTARTMNTEAFF
DNA: TGCAGCGTGGGGACAGCACGGACAATGAACACTGAAGCTTTCTTT

D: -
V: TRBV18
J: TRBJ2-7
size: -
CDR3: CTSSSIGPYEQYF
DNA: TGTACCAGCTCATCTATAGGACCCTACGAGCAGTACTTC

D: -
V: TRBV2
J: TRBJ1-4
size: many
CDR3: CASRIRNEKLFF
DNA: TGTGCCAGCAGGATAAGGAATGAAAAACTGTTTTTT

D: -
V: TRBV18
J: TRBJ2-1
size: -
CDR3: CASSPALRHYNEQFF
DNA: TGTGCCAGCTCTCCCGCGCTTCGACATTACAATGAGCAGTTCTTC

D: TRBD2
V: TRBV19
J: TRBJ2-1
size: -
CDR3: CASSIGSGELSEEQFF
DNA: TGTGCCAGTAGTATAGGGAGCGGGGAATTATCAGAGGAGCAGTTCTTC

D: -
V: TRBV29-1
J: TRBJ2-3
size: few
CDR3: CSVEVRRGTDTQYF
DNA: TGCAGCGTTGAAGTCCGGCGGGGAACAGATACGCAGTATTTT

D: TRBD2
V: TRBV6-2/TRBV6-3
J: TRBJ2-1
size: -
CDR3: CASSYWGGSSYNEQFF
DNA: TGTGCCAGCAGTTACTGGGGGGGAAGCTCCTACAATGAGCAGTTCTTC

D: -
V: TRBV20-1
J: TRBJ2-3
size: -
CDR3: CSARDLSATITDTQYF
DNA: TGCAGTGCTAGAGATCTATCAGCAACGATCACAGATACGCAGTATTTT

D: -
V: TRBV20-1
J: TRBJ1-2
size: -
CDR3: CSARDKTAYGYTF
DNA: TGCAGTGCTAGAGATAAGACAGCCTATGGCTACACCTTC

D: TRBD1
V: TRBV6-1
J: TRBJ1-2
size: -
CDR3: CASSTRDSDYGYTF
DNA: TGTGCCAGCAGTACCCGGGACAGTGACTATGGCTACACCTTC

D: -
V: TRBV7-8
J: TRBJ1-1
size: many
CDR3: CASSLAVTEAFF
DNA: TGTGCCAGCAGCTTAGCGGTGACTGAAGCTTTCTTT

D: -
V: TRBV6-2/TRBV6-3
J: TRBJ2-1
size: -
CDR3: CASSMSGTPAYNEQFF
DNA: TGTGCCAGCAGTATGTCCGGGACGCCAGCCTACAATGAGCAGTTCTTC

D: TRBD1
V: TRBV15
J: TRBJ1-2
size: -
CDR3: CATSRDLTGGGYGYTF
DNA: TGTGCCACCAGCAGAGATCTCACAGGGGGAGGCTATGGCTACACCTTC

D: TRBD1
V: TRBV12-5
J: TRBJ2-1
size: -
CDR3: CASGLRQGAYNEQFF
DNA: TGTGCTAGTGGTTTGAGACAGGGGGCCTACAATGAGCAGTTCTTC

D: -
V: TRBV28
J: TRBJ1-5
size: few
CDR3: CASSFQQGGNQPQHF
DNA: TGTGCCAGCAGTTTCCAACAGGGAGGCAATCAGCCCCAGCATTTT

D: TRBD1
V: TRBV5-4
J: TRBJ2-1
size: -
CDR3: CASSLPGTGAYNEQFF
DNA: TGTGCCAGCAGCTTACCCGGGACAGGGGCCTACAATGAGCAGTTCTTC

D: -
V: TRBV25-1
J: TRBJ2-5
size: few
CDR3: CASQSGTQYF
DNA: TGTGCCAGCCAAAGTGGGACCCAGTACTTC